The 14 T cell receptor beta chains below come from one sample, sequenced in a study of blood T cell repertoires in COVID-19. Method: immunoSEQ multiplex PCR; TCRdb's copy keeps in-frame clones and lacks some. Of 120,000 or so clones in the sample, roughly 88% are singletons; the top ten hold approximately 1.2%. Sequencing was performed on peripheral blood. The receptors were gathered from a woman aged 80 or over with acute or convalescent COVID-19.

The chain's CDR3 is CASSPTGSAPETQYF. In nucleotides, the CDR3 is TGTGCCAGCAGTCCGACAGGGTCGGCACCAGAGACCCAGTACTTC. The gene calls are TRBV6-4 and TRBJ2-5; 7 nucleotides line up with TRBD1. Germline V gene sequence: CDR1 MRHNA, CDR2 SNTAGT. This CDR3 has 15 residues. Trimming cost V 5 bases and J 4 bases; bases outside gene matches: 10.

The CDR3 nucleotides are TGTGCCAGCTCACCAAATACAGGGCTGGGGCAGTATTTT. Protein sequence: CASSPNTGLGQYF. The genes are TRBV18 and TRBJ2-3; D perhaps matches TRBD1 (6 bases). Trimming took 2 bases from V and 11 from J, leaving 14 bases between them. The germline CDR1 and CDR2 sequences are KGHSH and LQKENI. This CDR3 contains 13 residues.

The chain links TRBV9 to TRBJ2-1; 8 bases are shared with TRBD2. Germline V gene data show CDR1 as SGDLS and CDR2 as YYNGEE. The CDR3 runs to 14 residues. Losses at the gene ends were 0 bases for V and 9 bases for J; bases not matched to a gene: 5. CDR3 region: CASSVVAAGGEQFF. The CDR3 DNA reads as TGTGCCAGCAGCGTAGTCGCGGCGGGGGGTGAGCAGTTCTTC.

The chain links TRBV18 to TRBJ2-7; 10 bases match TRBD2. J gave up 0 bases and V 3 bases, and 5 bases lay outside the gene matches. The CDR3 length is 16 residues. Germline loops: CDR1 KGHSH, CDR2 LQKENI. The CDR3 DNA is TGTGCCAGCTCACCGGTACTAGCGGGGAGCTCCTACGAGCAGTACTTC. Protein sequence: CASSPVLAGSSYEQYF.

The chain has TRBV7-9 and TRBJ2-1; D is unresolved. The CDR3 loop spans 12 amino acids. V dropped 0 bases and J dropped 10 bases, with 7 bases sitting between them. Germline values: CDR1 SEHNR, CDR2 FQNEAQ (reference sequence). The CDR3 DNA follows: TGTGCCAGCAGCTTAGCGAGCCCCGAGCAGTTCTTC. Translation: CASSLASPEQFF.

This chain uses TRBV28 with TRBJ2-1; 13 bases match TRBD2. Germline values: CDR1 MDHEN, CDR2 SYDVKM. V was clipped by 3 bases and J by 8 bases; unmatched bases: 7. The CDR3 runs 16 residues. The CDR3 DNA reads as TGTGCCAGCAGTTTCGTACTAGCGGGAGGGTCTGATGAGCAGTTCTTC. Its protein is CASSFVLAGGSDEQFF. Variable domain in full (rest from reference TRBV28 and TRBJ2-1): DVKVTQSSRYLVKRTGEKVFLECVQDMDHENMFWYRQDPGLGLRLIYFSYDVKMKEKGDIPEGYSVSREKKERFSLILESASTNQTSMYLCASSFVLAGGSDEQFFGPGTRLTVL.

This chain uses TRBV5-1 with TRBJ2-3, with TRBD2 identical over 12 bases. The CDR3 consists of 17 residues. Germline V CDR1 and CDR2: SGHRS, YFSETQ. Germline trimming cut 0 bases from V and 3 bases from J; bases unmatched to any gene: 5. CDR3 amino acids: CASSLDETSGRTDTQYF. CDR3 DNA: TGCGCCAGCAGCTTGGACGAGACTAGCGGGAGAACAGATACGCAGTATTTT.

The CDR3 coding sequence is TGTGCCAGCAGCTTAACACAGGGGGCGGACACCGGGGAGCTGTTTTTT. Translated: CASSLTQGADTGELFF. The V and J genes are TRBV7-3 and TRBJ2-2; 9 nucleotides align to TRBD1. The CDR3 loop spans 16 amino acids. V shed 0 bases and J 3 bases; nucleotides not matched to a gene: 2. The germline V gene encodes CDR1 SGHTA and CDR2 FQGTGA.

V gene TRBV5-1 combines with J gene TRBJ1-1; a possible D gene is TRBD1 (5 bases). V was shortened by 0 bases and J by 5 bases, with 11 bases between the two germline ends. This CDR3 has 14 amino acids. Per germline, CDR1 SGHRS and CDR2 YFSETQ. The CDR3 coding sequence is TGCGCCAGCAGCTTGGTGGGGGGTTGGACTGAAGCTTTCTTT. Its translation: CASSLVGGWTEAFF.

The rearrangement links TRBV6-6 to TRBJ1-1; D is undetermined. The germline V gene encodes CDR1 MNHNY and CDR2 SVGAGI (reference sequence). The CDR3 has 14 residues. Trimming took off 0 bases at V and 3 bases at J, with 8 bases between the two ends. CDR3 DNA sequence: TGTGCCAGCAGTTACTCCGGCGGTTACACTGAAGCTTTCTTT. It codes for CASSYSGGYTEAFF.

The chain carries TRBV5-1 and TRBJ2-7, with D tentatively TRBD2 (6 bases). Per the germline V gene, CDR1 is SGHRS and CDR2 is YFSETQ. The germline V and J ends were trimmed by 0 bases and 0 bases, with 10 bases remaining between them. There are 15 residues in the CDR3. CDR3 region: CASSLGGEPSYEQYF. The CDR3 DNA follows: TGCGCCAGCAGCTTGGGGGGGGAGCCCTCCTACGAGCAGTACTTC.

The chain carries TRBV7-9 and TRBJ2-7; possibly TRBD1 for D (5 bases). The germline V and J ends were trimmed by 1 base and 3 bases, with 7 bases remaining between them. Germline CDR1 reads SEHNR; CDR2 reads FQNEAQ (reference sequence). There are 13 residues in the CDR3. The CDR3: CASSLGDSYEQYF. For the CDR3, the DNA is TGTGCCAGCAGCTTAGGTGACAGCTACGAGCAGTACTTC.

This chain joins TRBV6-2 or TRBV6-3 and TRBJ2-3; 13 nucleotides match TRBD2. This CDR3 has 19 residues. The germline V gene has CDR1 MNHEY and CDR2 SVGEGT. The V and J ends lost 1 base and 0 bases, in that order; junction bases with no gene match: 7. CDR3 loop: CASSYFLGLAGLSTDTQYF. CDR3 in DNA: TGTGCCAGCAGTTACTTCCTGGGACTAGCGGGGTTAAGCACAGATACGCAGTATTTT.

The chain has TRBV28 and TRBJ1-2, with 8 nucleotides matching TRBD1. This CDR3 region has 16 residues. Looked up from germline, CDR1 is MDHEN and CDR2 is SYDVKM. The V and J ends lost 1 base and 3 bases, in that order; junction bases with no gene match: 7. The DNA of the CDR3 is TGTGCCAGCAGTTTATCCAGGGGGGACAGGTACTATGGCTACACCTTC. Protein: CASSLSRGDRYYGYTF.